This section outlines one T cell receptor (beta chain) sequence together with its context. One end of the junction does not line up with germline, which may come from a read error. These data are taken from a study of identical twins. TCRdb called the 5' RACE reads again in MiXCR, with one record for every CDR3 protein. This repertoire shows 1.5 million to 2 million distinct CDR3 sequences, around 33% found once; its top ten account for less than 0.35%. CDR3 size: 13 residues. Germline V gene sequence: CDR1 SGHTA, CDR2 FQGTGA. Sequenced: cord blood. This sequence originates from a newborn girl in good health. The chain is built from TRBV7-3 and TRBJ1-1; TRBD1 might be the D (6 bases). CDR3 region: CSSSLTKGVEAFF. The CDR3 DNA reads TGCTCCAGCAGCTTAACGAAGGGGGTTGAAGCTTTCTTT. Combining the CDR3 with reference TRBV7-3 and TRBJ1-1 gives the whole variable domain GAGVSQTPSNKVTEKGKYVELRCDPISGHTALYWYRQSLGQGPEFLIYFQGTGAADDSGLPNDRFFAVRPEGSVSTLKIQRTERGDSAVYLCSSSLTKGVEAFFGQGTRLTVV.